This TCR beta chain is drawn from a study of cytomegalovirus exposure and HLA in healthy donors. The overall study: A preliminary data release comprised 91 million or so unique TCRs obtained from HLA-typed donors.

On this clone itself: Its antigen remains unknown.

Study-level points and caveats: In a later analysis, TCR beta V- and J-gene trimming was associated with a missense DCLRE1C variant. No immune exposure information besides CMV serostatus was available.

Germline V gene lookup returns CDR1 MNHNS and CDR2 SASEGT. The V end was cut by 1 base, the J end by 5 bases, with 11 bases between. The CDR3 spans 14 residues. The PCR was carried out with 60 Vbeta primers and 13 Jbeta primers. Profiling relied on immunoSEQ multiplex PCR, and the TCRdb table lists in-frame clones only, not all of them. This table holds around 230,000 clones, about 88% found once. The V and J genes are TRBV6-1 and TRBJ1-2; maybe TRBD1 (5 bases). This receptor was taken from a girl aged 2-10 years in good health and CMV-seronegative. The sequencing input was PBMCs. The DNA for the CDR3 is TGTGCCAGCAGTGAAGATGGTAGGGGTTATGGCTACACCTTC. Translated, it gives CASSEDGRGYGYTF.